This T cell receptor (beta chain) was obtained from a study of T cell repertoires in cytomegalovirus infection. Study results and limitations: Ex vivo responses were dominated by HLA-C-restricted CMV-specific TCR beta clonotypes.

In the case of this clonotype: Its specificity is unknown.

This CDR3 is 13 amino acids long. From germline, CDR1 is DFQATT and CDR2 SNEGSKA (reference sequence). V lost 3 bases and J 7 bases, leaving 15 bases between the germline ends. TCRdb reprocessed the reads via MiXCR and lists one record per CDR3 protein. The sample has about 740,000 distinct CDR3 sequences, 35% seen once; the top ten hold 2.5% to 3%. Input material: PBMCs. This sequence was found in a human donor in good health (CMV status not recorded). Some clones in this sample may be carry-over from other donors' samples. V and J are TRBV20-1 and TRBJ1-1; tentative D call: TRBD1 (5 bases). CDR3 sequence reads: CSASTGTGIEAFF. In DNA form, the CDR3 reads TGCAGTGCTAGCACCGGGACGGGCATTGAAGCTTTCTTT.